The clone carrying this TCR beta chain was seen a single time. The source of the sample is a study of blood T cell repertoires in COVID-19. The overall study: Material from acute and convalescent COVID-19 was sourced from the United States, Italy and Spain. T cells, B-cell-depleted T cells, or PBMCs supplied cDNA or gDNA.

The authors' processing: Scientists estimated how many nucleated cells there were by amplifying reference gene primers. Clones were sequenced by immunoSEQ multiplex PCR, and TCRdb holds only the in-frame ones, with some missing. V, J and clone size are taken as reported in that table, and D and trimming were inferred from the DNA itself. The table includes a few hundred thousand clones, roughly 80% detected once. The V and J ends lost 2 bases and 7 bases, in that order; junction bases with no gene match: 8. Per the germline V gene, CDR1 is WNHNN and CDR2 is SYGVQD (reference sequence). This CDR3 contains 16 residues.

The chain recombines TRBV10-1 with TRBJ2-1; TRBD2 matches 10 bases. Sequencing was performed on peripheral blood. The clonotype was recovered from a woman aged 18-29 years with acute or convalescent COVID-19. The CDR3 loop reads CASSEIPAGGRNEQFF. The DNA for the CDR3 is TGCGCCAGCAGTGAGATCCCAGCGGGAGGGCGAAATGAGCAGTTCTTC.